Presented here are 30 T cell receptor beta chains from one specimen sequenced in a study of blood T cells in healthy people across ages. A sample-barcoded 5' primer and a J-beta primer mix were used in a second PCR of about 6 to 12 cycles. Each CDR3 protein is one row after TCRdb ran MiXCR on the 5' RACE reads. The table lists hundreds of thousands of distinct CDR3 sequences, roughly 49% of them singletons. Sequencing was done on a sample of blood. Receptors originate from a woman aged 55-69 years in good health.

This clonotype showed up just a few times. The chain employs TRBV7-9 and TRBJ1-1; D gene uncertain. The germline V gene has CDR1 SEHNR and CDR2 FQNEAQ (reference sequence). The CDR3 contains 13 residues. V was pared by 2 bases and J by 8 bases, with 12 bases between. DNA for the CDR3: TGTGCCAGCAGCTTAATGGGTGAGGGAGAAGCTTTCTTT. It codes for CASSLMGEGEAFF. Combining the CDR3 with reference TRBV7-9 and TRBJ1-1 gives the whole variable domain DTGVSQNPRHKITKRGQNVTFRCDPISEHNRLYWYRQTLGQGPEFLTYFQNEAQLEKSRLLSDRFSAERPKGSFSTLEIQRTEQGDSAMYLCASSLMGEGEAFFGQGTRLTVV.

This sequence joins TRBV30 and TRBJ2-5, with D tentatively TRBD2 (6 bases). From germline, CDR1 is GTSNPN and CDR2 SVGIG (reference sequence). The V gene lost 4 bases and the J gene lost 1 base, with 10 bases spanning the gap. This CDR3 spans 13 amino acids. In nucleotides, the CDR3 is TGTGCCTGGAACCCGACTAGCCAAGAGACCCAGTACTTC. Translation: CAWNPTSQETQYF.

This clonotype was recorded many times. DNA of the CDR3: TGTGCCAGCTCACGGGACACCTCTAACTATGGCTACACCTTC. As protein: CASSRDTSNYGYTF. The gene calls are TRBV18 and TRBJ1-2, with D tentatively TRBD1 (6 bases). The CDR3 contains 14 residues. The germline V gene encodes CDR1 KGHSH and CDR2 LQKENI. V lost 4 bases and J 0 bases, leaving 9 bases between the germline ends.

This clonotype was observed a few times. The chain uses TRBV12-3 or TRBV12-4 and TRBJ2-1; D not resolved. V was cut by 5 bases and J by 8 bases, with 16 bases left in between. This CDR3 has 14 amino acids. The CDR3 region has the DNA TGTGCCAGCAGTGAAACCGGAGCCCGGTATGAGCAGTTCTTC. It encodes CASSETGARYEQFF.

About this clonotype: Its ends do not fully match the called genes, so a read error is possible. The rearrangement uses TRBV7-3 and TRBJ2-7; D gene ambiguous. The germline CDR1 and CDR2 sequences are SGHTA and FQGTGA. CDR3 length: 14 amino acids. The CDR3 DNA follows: TGTGCCAGCAGCTTAAAGGGCGGTTCCTCCGAGCAGTACTTC. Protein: CASSLKGGSSEQYF.

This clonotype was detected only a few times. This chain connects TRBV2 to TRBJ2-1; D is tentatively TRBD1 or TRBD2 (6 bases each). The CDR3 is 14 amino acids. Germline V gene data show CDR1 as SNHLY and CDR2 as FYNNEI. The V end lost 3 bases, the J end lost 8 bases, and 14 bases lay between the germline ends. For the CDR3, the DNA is TGTGCCAGCAGTGAGGGGGGCGCAGACCATGAGCAGTTCTTC. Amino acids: CASSEGGADHEQFF.

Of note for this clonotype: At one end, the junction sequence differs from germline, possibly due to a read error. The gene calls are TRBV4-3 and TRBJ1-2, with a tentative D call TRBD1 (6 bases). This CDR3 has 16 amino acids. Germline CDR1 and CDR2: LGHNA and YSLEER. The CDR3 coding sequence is TGCGCCAGCAGCCAATCCTGGGCAGGGGAAGACTATGGCCACACCTTC. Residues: CASSQSWAGEDYGHTF.

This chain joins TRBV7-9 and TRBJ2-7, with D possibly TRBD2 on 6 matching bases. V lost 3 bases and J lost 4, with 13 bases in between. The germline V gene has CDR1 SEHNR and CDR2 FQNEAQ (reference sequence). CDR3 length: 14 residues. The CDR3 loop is CASSFTGEAYEQYF. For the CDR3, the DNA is TGTGCCAGCAGCTTCACGGGAGAGGCATACGAGCAGTACTTC.

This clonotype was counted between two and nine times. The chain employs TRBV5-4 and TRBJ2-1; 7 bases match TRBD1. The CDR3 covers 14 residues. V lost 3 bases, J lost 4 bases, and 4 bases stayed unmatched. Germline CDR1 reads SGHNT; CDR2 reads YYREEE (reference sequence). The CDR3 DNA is TGTGCCAGCAGCTGGTCGGGACAGTACAATGAGCAGTTCTTC. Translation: CASSWSGQYNEQFF.

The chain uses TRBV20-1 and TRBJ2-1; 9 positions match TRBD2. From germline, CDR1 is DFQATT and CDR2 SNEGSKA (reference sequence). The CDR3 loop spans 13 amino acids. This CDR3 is CSPTGGRANEQFF. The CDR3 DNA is TGCAGCCCCACCGGCGGGAGGGCGAATGAGCAGTTCTTC.

The CDR3 loop is CSANPPFSGSTGELFF. DNA for the CDR3: TGCAGTGCTAATCCTCCGTTTAGCGGGAGCACCGGGGAGCTGTTTTTT. The V call is TRBV20-1, the J call TRBJ2-2, with TRBD2 matching 9 bases. Germline CDR1 and CDR2: DFQATT and SNEGSKA (reference sequence). Trimming took 4 bases from V and 4 from J; bases not matched to a gene: 10. CDR3 size: 16 residues.

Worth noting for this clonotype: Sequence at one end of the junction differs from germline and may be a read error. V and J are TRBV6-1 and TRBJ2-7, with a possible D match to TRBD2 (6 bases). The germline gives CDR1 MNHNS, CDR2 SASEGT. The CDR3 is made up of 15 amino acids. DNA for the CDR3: TGTGCCGGCAGTGAAAGGAGGGAGGTTACGAGGAAGCTGTACTTC. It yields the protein CAGSERREVTRKLYF.

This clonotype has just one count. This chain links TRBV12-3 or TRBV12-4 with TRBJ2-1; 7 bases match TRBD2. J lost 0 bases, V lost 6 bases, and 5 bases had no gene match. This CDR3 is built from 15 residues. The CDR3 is CASSGAGNSYNEQFF. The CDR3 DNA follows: TGTGCCAGCAGCGGAGCGGGGAACTCCTACAATGAGCAGTTCTTC.

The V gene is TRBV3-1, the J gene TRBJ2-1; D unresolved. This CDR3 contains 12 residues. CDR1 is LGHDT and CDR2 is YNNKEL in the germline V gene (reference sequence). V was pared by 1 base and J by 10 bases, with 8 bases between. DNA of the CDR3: TGTGCCAGCAGCCAAGTACTTGGAGAGCAGTTCTTC. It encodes CASSQVLGEQFF.

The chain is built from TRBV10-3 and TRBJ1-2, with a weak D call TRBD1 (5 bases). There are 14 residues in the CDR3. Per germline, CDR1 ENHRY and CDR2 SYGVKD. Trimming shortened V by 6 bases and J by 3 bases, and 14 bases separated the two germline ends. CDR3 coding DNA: TGTGCCATCAGCAAGACAGAGACAGACTATGGCTACACCTTC. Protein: CAISKTETDYGYTF.

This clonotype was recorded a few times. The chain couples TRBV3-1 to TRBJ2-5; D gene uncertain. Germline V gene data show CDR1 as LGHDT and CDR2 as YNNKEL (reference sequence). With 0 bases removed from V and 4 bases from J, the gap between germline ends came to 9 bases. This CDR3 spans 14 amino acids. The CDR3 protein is CASSQDGSRETQYF. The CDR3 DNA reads TGTGCCAGCAGCCAAGACGGTTCCCGAGAGACCCAGTACTTC.

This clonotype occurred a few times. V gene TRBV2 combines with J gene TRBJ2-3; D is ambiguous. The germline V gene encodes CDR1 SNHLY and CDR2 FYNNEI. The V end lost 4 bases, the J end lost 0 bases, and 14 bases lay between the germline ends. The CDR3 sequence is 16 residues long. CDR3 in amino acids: CASSASKGTSTDTQYF. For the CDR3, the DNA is TGTGCCAGCAGTGCCTCGAAGGGAACTAGCACAGATACGCAGTATTTT.

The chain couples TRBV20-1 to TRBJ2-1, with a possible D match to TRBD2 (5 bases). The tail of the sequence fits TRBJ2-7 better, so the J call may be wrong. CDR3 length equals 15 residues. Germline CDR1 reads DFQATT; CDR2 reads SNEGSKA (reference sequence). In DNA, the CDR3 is TGCAGTGCTAGTTCTAGCCGATGGGCTTACAATGAGCAGTACTTC. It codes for CSASSSRWAYNEQYF.

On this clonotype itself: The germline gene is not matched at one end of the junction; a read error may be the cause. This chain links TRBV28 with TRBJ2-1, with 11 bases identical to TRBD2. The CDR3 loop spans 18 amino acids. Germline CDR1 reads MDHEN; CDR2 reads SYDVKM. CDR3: CASSARTSGRWNTGELFF. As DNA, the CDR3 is TGTGCCAGCAGTGCAAGAACTAGCGGGAGATGGAACACCGGGGAGCTGTTCTTC.

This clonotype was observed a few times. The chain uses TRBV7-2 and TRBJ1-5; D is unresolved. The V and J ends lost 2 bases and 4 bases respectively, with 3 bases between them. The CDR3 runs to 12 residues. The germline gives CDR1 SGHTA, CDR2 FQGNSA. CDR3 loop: CASSLHNQPQHF. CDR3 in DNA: TGTGCCAGCAGCTTACATAATCAGCCCCAGCATTTT. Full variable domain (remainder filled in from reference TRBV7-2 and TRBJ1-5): GAGVSQSPSNKVTEKGKDVELRCDPISGHTALYWYRQSLGQGLEFLIYFQGNSAPDKSGLPSDRFSAERTGGSVSTLTIQRTQQEDSAVYLCASSLHNQPQHFGDGTRLSIL.

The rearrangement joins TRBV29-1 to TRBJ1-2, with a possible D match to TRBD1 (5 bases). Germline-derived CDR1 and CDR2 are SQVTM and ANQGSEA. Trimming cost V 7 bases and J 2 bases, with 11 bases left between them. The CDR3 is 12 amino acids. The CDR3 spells CSATRQNYGYTF. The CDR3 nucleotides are TGCAGCGCAACAAGACAGAACTATGGCTACACCTTC.

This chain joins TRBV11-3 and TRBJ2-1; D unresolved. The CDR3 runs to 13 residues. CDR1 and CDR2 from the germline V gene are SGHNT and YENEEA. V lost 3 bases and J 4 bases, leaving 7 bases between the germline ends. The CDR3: CASSFNGYNEQFF. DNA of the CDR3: TGTGCCAGCAGCTTTAACGGGTACAATGAGCAGTTCTTC. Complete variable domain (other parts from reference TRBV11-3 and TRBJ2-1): EAGVVQSPRYKIIEKKQPVAFWCNPISGHNTLYWYLQNLGQGPELLIRYENEEAVDDSQLPKDRFSAERLKGVDSTLKIQPAELGDSAVYLCASSFNGYNEQFFGPGTRLTVL.

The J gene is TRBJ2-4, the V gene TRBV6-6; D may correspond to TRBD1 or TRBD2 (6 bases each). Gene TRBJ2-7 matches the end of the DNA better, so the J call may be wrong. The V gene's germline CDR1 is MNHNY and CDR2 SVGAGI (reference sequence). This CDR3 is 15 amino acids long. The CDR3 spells CASSYRSGGPYEQYF. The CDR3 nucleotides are TGTGCCAGCAGTTACAGATCCGGGGGCCCCTACGAGCAGTACTTC.

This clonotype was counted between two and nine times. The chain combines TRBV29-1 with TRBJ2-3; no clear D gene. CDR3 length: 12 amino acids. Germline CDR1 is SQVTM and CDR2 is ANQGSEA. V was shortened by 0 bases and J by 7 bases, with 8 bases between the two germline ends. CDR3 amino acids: CSVEELPNTQYF. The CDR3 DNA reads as TGCAGCGTTGAAGAACTCCCTAATACGCAGTATTTT.

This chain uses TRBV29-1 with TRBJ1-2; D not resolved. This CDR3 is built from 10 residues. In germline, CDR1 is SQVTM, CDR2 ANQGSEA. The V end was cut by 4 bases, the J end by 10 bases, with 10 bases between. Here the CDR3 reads CSVGESAYTF. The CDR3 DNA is TGCAGCGTTGGGGAATCGGCCTACACCTTC.

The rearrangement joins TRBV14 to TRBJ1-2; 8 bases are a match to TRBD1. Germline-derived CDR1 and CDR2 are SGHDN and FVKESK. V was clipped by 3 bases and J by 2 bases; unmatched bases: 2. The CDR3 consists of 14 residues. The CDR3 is CASSQGQENYGYTF. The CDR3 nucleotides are TGTGCCAGCAGCCAGGGACAGGAGAACTATGGCTACACCTTC.

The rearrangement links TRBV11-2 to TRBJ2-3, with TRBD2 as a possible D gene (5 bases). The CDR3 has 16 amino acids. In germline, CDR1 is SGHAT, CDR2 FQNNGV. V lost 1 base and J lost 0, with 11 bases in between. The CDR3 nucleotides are TGTGCCAGCAGCTTAGTGGGGAAGCGGAGCACAGATACGCAGTATTTT. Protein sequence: CASSLVGKRSTDTQYF.

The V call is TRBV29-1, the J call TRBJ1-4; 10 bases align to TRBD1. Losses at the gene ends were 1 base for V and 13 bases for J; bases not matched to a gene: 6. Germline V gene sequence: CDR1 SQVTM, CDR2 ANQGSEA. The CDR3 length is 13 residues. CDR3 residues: CSVEGTGGAGLFF. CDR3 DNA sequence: TGCAGCGTTGAAGGGACAGGGGGTGCTGGACTGTTTTTT. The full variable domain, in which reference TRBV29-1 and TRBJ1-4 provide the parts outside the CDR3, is SAVISQKPSRDICQRGTSLTIQCQVDSQVTMMFWYRQQPGQSLTLIATANQGSEATYESGFVIDKFPISRPNLTFSTLTVSNMSPEDSSIYLCSVEGTGGAGLFFGSGTQLSVL.

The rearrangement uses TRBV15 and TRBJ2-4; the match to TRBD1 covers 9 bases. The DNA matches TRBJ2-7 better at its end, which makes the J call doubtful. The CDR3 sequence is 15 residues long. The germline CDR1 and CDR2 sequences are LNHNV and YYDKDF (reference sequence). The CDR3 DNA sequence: TGTGCCACCAGCACGGGGACAGGGTCCACATACGAGCAGTACTTC. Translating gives CATSTGTGSTYEQYF.

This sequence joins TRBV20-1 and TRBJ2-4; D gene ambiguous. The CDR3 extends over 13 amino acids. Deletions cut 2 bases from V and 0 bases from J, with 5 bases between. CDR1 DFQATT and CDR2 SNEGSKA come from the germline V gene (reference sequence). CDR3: CSARTVAKNIQYF. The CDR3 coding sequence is TGCAGTGCTAGAACGGTAGCCAAAAACATTCAGTACTTC.